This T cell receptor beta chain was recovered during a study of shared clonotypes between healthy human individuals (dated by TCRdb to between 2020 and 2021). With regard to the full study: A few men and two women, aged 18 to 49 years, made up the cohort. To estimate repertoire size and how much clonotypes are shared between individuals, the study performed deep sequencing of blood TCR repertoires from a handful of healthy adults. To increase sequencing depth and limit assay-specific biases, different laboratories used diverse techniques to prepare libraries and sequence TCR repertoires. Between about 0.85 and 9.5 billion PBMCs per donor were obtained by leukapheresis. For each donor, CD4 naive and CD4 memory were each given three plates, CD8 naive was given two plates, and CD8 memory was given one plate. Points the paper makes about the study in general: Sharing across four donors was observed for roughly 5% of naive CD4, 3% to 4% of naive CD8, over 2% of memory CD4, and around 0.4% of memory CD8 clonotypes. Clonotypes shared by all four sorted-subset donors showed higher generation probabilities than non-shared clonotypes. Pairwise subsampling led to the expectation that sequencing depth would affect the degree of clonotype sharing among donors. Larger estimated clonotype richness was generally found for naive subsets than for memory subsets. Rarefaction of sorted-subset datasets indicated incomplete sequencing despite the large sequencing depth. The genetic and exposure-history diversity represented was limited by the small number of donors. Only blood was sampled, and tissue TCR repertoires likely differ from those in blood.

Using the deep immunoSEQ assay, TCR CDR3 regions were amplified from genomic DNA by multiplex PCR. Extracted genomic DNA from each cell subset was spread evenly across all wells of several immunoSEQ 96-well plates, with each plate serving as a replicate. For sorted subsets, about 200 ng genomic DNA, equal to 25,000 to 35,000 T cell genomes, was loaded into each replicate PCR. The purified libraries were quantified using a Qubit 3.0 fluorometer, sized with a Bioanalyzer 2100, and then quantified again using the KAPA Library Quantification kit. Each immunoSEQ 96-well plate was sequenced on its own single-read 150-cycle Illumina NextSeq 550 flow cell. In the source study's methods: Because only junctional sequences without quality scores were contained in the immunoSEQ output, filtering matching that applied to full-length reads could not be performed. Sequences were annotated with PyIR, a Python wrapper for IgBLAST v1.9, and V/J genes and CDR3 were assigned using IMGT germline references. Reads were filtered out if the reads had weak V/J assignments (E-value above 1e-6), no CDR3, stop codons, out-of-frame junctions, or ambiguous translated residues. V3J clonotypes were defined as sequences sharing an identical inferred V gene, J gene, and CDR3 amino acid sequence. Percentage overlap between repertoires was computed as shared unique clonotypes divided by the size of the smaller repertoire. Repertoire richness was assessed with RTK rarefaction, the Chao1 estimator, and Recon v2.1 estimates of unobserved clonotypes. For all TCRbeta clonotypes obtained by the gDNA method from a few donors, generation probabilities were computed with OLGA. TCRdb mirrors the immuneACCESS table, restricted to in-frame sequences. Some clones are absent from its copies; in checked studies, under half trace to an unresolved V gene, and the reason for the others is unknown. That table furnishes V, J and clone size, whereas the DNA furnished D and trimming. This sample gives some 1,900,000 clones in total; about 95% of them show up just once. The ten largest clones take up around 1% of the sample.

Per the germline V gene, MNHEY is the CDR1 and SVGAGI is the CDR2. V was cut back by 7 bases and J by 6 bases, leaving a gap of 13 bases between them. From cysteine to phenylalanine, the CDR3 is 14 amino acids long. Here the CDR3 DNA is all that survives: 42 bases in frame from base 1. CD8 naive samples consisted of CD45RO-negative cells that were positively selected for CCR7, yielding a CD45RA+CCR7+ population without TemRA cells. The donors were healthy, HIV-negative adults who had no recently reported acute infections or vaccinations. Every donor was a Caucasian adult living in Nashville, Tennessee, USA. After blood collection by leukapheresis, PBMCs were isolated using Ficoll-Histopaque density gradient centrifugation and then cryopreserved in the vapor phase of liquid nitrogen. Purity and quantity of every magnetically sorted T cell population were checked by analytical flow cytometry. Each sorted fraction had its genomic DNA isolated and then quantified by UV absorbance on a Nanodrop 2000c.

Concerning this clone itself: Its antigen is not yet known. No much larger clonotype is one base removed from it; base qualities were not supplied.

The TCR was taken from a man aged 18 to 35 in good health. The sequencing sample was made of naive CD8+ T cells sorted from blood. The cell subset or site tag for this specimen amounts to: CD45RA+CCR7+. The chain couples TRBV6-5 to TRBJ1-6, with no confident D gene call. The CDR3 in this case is CASNPGPGNSPLHF. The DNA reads TGTGCCAGCAACCCGGGTCCGGGTAATTCACCCCTCCACTTT.